This TCR beta chain was observed in a study of blood T cell repertoires in COVID-19 (TCRdb year 2020). At the level of the whole study: Samples from collaborators originated in the United States, Italy and Spain and spanned both the acute and convalescent phases of COVID-19. The material from the prospective study consisted of cDNA or gDNA derived from T cells, B-cell-depleted T cells, or PBMCs. Subjects who had been exposed to COVID-19, were actively infected with it, or had recovered from it provided the deeply sampled blood TCRbeta repertoires that made up the dataset. A freely available public database, intended as a resource for researchers studying the immune response to SARS-CoV-2, is where the repertoires were released. Samples came from the ongoing ImmuneRACE study (first 160 participants) plus 1,254 subjects from 6 global collaborators. Sample metadata almost always included a de-identified subject ID, COVID-19 status, age in years and sex. Where available, HLA class I and class II types were taken from metadata supplied by the sample provider and were not determined by assay-based typing.

Study-wide findings and limitations: The quantity of clinical and demographic metadata differed by source and by participant and was supplied without curation.

About this clone itself: Its antigen has not been determined. Within one base of it there is no much larger clone, and no base qualities were kept.

Collaborating institutions collected whole blood in K2EDTA tubes following their own protocols. For TCRbeta analysis, collaborators shipped samples as frozen whole blood, isolated PBMCs, or DNA extracted from either of those sample types. Looking up the germline V gene yields CDR1 SGHTA and CDR2 FQGNSA. The CDR3 runs 15 amino acids, cysteine and phenylalanine included. The sequence is cut down to CDR3 DNA, 45 bases in frame from base 1. V is pruned by 5 bases and J by 7 bases, leaving 10 bases of the junction without a gene match. TCRbeta CDR3 regions were amplified from genomic DNA by means of the immunoSEQ Assay, a bias-controlled multiplex PCR. Regarding the original processing steps: Nucleated cell counts per sample were estimated from amplification of reference gene primers within the assay. Sequence reads were collapsed and filtered to measure the absolute abundance of every unique TCRbeta CDR3 rearrangement. For each sample, productive Simpson clonality was calculated as the square root of Simpson's diversity index over productive rearrangements. TCRdb limited this immuneACCESS table to in-frame rearrangements with V and J called. A share of clones is missing; checked studies link under half to unresolved V genes, and the rest is unexplained. The V and J calls and clone size come from that table; D and trimming were worked out from the DNA. Present in this sample are a few hundred thousand clones, roughly 85% of which were seen just once. The top ten constitute approximately 3.7% of the sample.

Sequenced input: peripheral blood. Recombination joined TRBV7-2 with TRBJ1-5; 8 bases in between match TRBD1. The sequence was obtained from a woman under 30 with acute or convalescent COVID-19. CDR3 protein: CASSPSQGAGQPQHF. The nucleotide sequence is TGTGCCAGCAGCCCCTCCCAGGGGGCAGGACAGCCCCAGCATTTT.